These 30 T cell receptor beta chains were sequenced from one sample in a study of T cell repertoires in cytomegalovirus infection. TCRdb recomputed calls from the reads with MiXCR, one row per CDR3 protein. The data hold some 480,000 distinct CDR3 sequences, with 30% to 40% observed a single time. Which antigens these TCRs recognize remains unknown. This specimen consisted of cultured PBMCs, obtained from culture after CMV antigen stimulation. The receptor source for this set is a human donor in good health (CMV status not recorded). Some clones in this sample may be carry-over from other donors' samples.

The chain links TRBV6-6 to TRBJ1-2, with a weak D call TRBD1 (5 bases). V was clipped by 2 bases and J by 5 bases, with 12 bases between them. The CDR3 has 14 residues. The germline V gene has CDR1 MNHNY and CDR2 SVGAGI (reference sequence). The CDR3 DNA reads TGTGCCAGCAGTTACCTGACAGAATCTTATGGCTACACCTTC. Amino acids: CASSYLTESYGYTF.

This clonotype was found a few times. This rearrangement joins TRBV7-3 to TRBJ2-3; 7 bases are a match to TRBD2. V shed 5 bases and J 5 bases; nucleotides not matched to a gene: 7. The CDR3 consists of 14 residues. The V gene's germline CDR1 is SGHTA and CDR2 FQGTGA. In DNA form, the CDR3 reads TGTGCCAGCAGCCTCGGGACTACGGGAGATACGCAGTATTTT. Translated: CASSLGTTGDTQYF.

The chain combines TRBV6-2 or TRBV6-3 with TRBJ2-7; 9 bases match TRBD1. The trim removed 2 bases at V and 6 bases at J, leaving 11 bases unmatched. The CDR3 is 16 residues long. The germline V gene has CDR1 MNHEY and CDR2 SVGEGT. CDR3 amino acids: CASSYRWGQGGGEQYF. As DNA, the CDR3 is TGTGCCAGCAGTTACCGATGGGGACAGGGTGGAGGCGAGCAGTACTTC.

The CDR3 DNA sequence: TGTGCCAGCAGCTTAGTCCCGGGGGGTTTGGTCACTGAAGCTTTCTTT. It yields the protein CASSLVPGGLVTEAFF. The J gene is TRBJ1-1, the V gene TRBV11-2; possible D gene TRBD1, 5 bases. CDR3 length equals 16 residues. V gave up 1 base and J gave up 4 bases, with 16 bases separating them. Germline CDR1 is SGHAT and CDR2 is FQNNGV.

This clonotype was counted only a few times. The chain couples TRBV6-1 to TRBJ2-5; D remains ambiguous. Germline assignment: CDR1 MNHNS and CDR2 SASEGT. Trimming left V 3 bases short and J 4 bases short, with 15 bases between. The CDR3 totals 15 residues. The CDR3, as DNA: TGTGCCAGCAGTGAGGTTAGGGCTACTCCAGAGACCCAGTACTTC. Amino acid sequence: CASSEVRATPETQYF.

In this sample, this clonotype turned up many times. V is TRBV7-2 and J is TRBJ2-1, with 9 nucleotides matching TRBD2. The ends lost 5 bases at V and 6 bases at J; junction bases unmatched: 11. Germline CDR1 reads SGHTA; CDR2 reads FQGNSA. This CDR3 contains 16 residues. The CDR3 region is CASSADSGGRANEQFF. In nucleotides, the CDR3 is TGTGCCAGCAGCGCCGATTCTGGCGGGAGGGCCAATGAGCAGTTCTTC.

The V gene is TRBV7-3, the J gene TRBJ2-2, with 8 bases identical to TRBD1. V was clipped by 9 bases and J by 2 bases; unmatched bases: 11. This CDR3 contains 16 residues. Germline-derived CDR1 and CDR2 are SGHTA and FQGTGA. The CDR3 coding sequence is TGTGCCAGTACTTCTCCGGGACAGGAAAACACCGGGGAGCTGTTTTTT. It codes for CASTSPGQENTGELFF.

CDR3 region: CASSQTQLSGETQYF. CDR3 in DNA: TGCGCCAGCAGCCAAACACAGCTCTCCGGGGAGACCCAGTACTTC. The rearrangement uses TRBV4-1 and TRBJ2-5; D is unresolved. V was clipped by 2 bases and J by 5 bases, with 15 bases between them. The CDR3 is made up of 15 amino acids. In germline, CDR1 is MGHRA, CDR2 YSYEKL.

The chain recombines TRBV6-2 or TRBV6-3 with TRBJ2-1; 7 bases are shared with TRBD2. This CDR3 spans 15 amino acids. The junction had 3 bases not matched to a gene; V was cut back by 0 bases and J by 4 bases. Germline V gene data show CDR1 as MNHEY and CDR2 as SVGEGT. The CDR3 DNA is TGTGCCAGCAGTTACTCTAGCGGGTTGTACAATGAGCAGTTCTTC. Its protein is CASSYSSGLYNEQFF.

The rearrangement uses TRBV20-1 and TRBJ2-3, with D uncertain. Germline lookup yields CDR1 DFQATT and CDR2 SNEGSKA (reference sequence). V was cut by 0 bases and J by 6 bases, with 16 bases left in between. This CDR3 has 15 residues. CDR3 coding DNA: TGCAGTGCTAGAGATTGGGCTACCCCGAAGGATACGCAGTATTTT. This sequence encodes CSARDWATPKDTQYF.

Remarks on this clonotype: One end of the junction varies from germline; a read error may be responsible. The chain has TRBV12-3 or TRBV12-4 and TRBJ1-1; a possible D gene is TRBD1 (6 bases). This CDR3 is built from 13 residues. Written as DNA, the CDR3 is TGTGCCAGCAGCCGGGGGCATGGGACTGTAGCTTTCTTT. It specifies CASSRGHGTVAFF.

The chain uses TRBV10-3 and TRBJ2-3; 9 bases are a match to TRBD2. Germline lookup yields CDR1 ENHRY and CDR2 SYGVKD. This CDR3 spans 14 amino acids. V was pared by 10 bases and J by 3 bases, with 8 bases of the junction left unmatched. CDR3 nucleotide sequence: TGTGCCACCCATAGCGGGAGTCCGACAGATACGCAGTATTTT. Its translation: CATHSGSPTDTQYF.

The rearrangement links TRBV4-1 to TRBJ1-5; a possible D gene is TRBD1 (6 bases). V was cut by 3 bases and J by 3 bases, with 9 bases left in between. Germline CDR1 and CDR2: MGHRA and YSYEKL. This CDR3 comprises 14 residues. CDR3 region: CASSQQGPNQPQHF. The CDR3 nucleotides are TGCGCCAGCAGCCAGCAGGGGCCCAATCAGCCCCAGCATTTT.

This clonotype was detected a few times. This chain uses TRBV6-5 with TRBJ2-1; 10 bases match TRBD2. CDR1 is MNHEY, CDR2 SVGAGI, per germline. The CDR3 runs 14 residues. J gave up 4 bases and V 6 bases, and 3 bases lay outside the gene matches. CDR3 DNA sequence: TGTGCCAGCAGGGGACTAGCGCGGTACAATGAGCAGTTCTTC. Translating it yields CASRGLARYNEQFF.

This clonotype occurred a few times. In DNA, the CDR3 is TGCAGTGCTACCCCCCTTTCTCGACAGGGACCAGGACGGGGAGGCACAGATACGCAGTATTTT. Protein: CSATPLSRQGPGRGGTDTQYF. This chain joins TRBV20-1 and TRBJ2-3; 7 nucleotides line up with TRBD1. V dropped 4 bases and J dropped 1; count of bases not matched to a gene: 26. This CDR3 is built from 21 residues. Germline V gene lookup returns CDR1 DFQATT and CDR2 SNEGSKA (reference sequence).

V and J are TRBV6-5 and TRBJ1-5, with 7 bases lining up with TRBD1. Germline V gene lookup returns CDR1 MNHEY and CDR2 SVGAGI. This CDR3 has 15 residues. The junction had 6 bases not matched to a gene; V was cut back by 4 bases and J by 3 bases. Written as DNA, the CDR3 is TGTGCCAGCAGTTCTAGGGGGCTTGACAATCAGCCCCAGCATTTT. The encoded protein is CASSSRGLDNQPQHF.

This clonotype was recorded a few times. The chain recombines TRBV12-3 or TRBV12-4 with TRBJ2-1; maybe TRBD1 (5 bases). Trimming left V 0 bases short and J 8 bases short, with 8 bases between. The CDR3 extends over 13 amino acids. CDR3 loop: CASSLARDHEQFF. The CDR3 DNA is TGTGCCAGCAGTTTAGCCAGGGATCATGAGCAGTTCTTC.

The chain combines TRBV19 with TRBJ2-1; 7 bases line up with TRBD2. The V gene's germline CDR1 is LNHDA and CDR2 SQIVND (reference sequence). V trimming: 6 bases; J trimming: 6 bases; junction bases outside the gene matches: 8. CDR3 length: 14 residues. Here the CDR3 reads CASSLRDYFNEQFF. CDR3 DNA sequence: TGTGCCAGTAGCCTCCGGGACTATTTCAATGAGCAGTTCTTC.

The chain uses TRBV10-3 and TRBJ2-3, with D uncertain. CDR3 length equals 12 residues. Germline V gene lookup returns CDR1 ENHRY and CDR2 SYGVKD. V lost 5 bases and J lost 1, with 4 bases in between. CDR3: CAISSGTDTQYF. CDR3 DNA: TGTGCCATCAGTAGCGGCACAGATACGCAGTATTTT.

This clonotype was observed a few times. The J gene is TRBJ2-5, the V gene TRBV6-5; D is possibly TRBD2 (6 bases). Trimming removed 4 bases at V and 5 bases at J, with 11 bases between. The CDR3 is 13 amino acids. Germline-derived CDR1 and CDR2 are MNHEY and SVGAGI. CDR3 protein: CASSLTRGETQYF. CDR3 DNA sequence: TGTGCCAGCAGTTTGACTAGAGGCGAGACCCAGTACTTC.

This clonotype appeared a single time. The gene calls are TRBV29-1 and TRBJ1-2, with no clear D. Germline CDR1 SQVTM, CDR2 ANQGSEA. V was shortened by 0 bases and J by 13 bases, with 18 bases between the two germline ends. The CDR3 extends over 13 amino acids. The CDR3 spells CSVEDNGKRWITF. Here the CDR3 DNA reads TGCAGCGTTGAAGATAACGGGAAGCGGTGGATCACCTTC. Together with reference TRBV29-1 and TRBJ1-2, the CDR3 gives the full variable domain: SAVISQKPSRDICQRGTSLTIQCQVDSQVTMMFWYRQQPGQSLTLIATANQGSEATYESGFVIDKFPISRPNLTFSTLTVSNMSPEDSSIYLCSVEDNGKRWITFGSGTRLTVV.

V and J are TRBV7-9 and TRBJ1-1; D not certain. The length of the CDR3 is 16 residues. The germline V and J ends were trimmed by 5 bases and 4 bases, with 20 bases remaining between them. In germline, CDR1 is SEHNR, CDR2 FQNEAQ (reference sequence). In DNA, the CDR3 is TGTGCCAGCAGCCACACCCTGGTGGGAATAAGCACTGAAGCTTTCTTT. Protein sequence: CASSHTLVGISTEAFF.

This clonotype appeared a few times. The genes are TRBV19 and TRBJ2-5, with TRBD2 identical over 10 bases. In germline, CDR1 is LNHDA, CDR2 SQIVND (reference sequence). V shed 6 bases, J shed 4 bases, and the junction held 8 bases outside the gene matches. There are 15 residues in the CDR3. CDR3: CASRNEREGRETQYF. The DNA of the CDR3 is TGTGCCAGTAGGAACGAGCGGGAGGGCCGAGAGACCCAGTACTTC.

The rearrangement links TRBV7-8 to TRBJ1-1, with D maybe TRBD1 (5 bases). This CDR3 spans 16 amino acids. Deletions cut 2 bases from V and 3 bases from J, with 16 bases between. Germline assignment: CDR1 SGHVS and CDR2 FQNEAQ. CDR3 coding DNA: TGTGCCAGCAGCTTAAGAGCTCGGCAGGGCGACACTGAAGCTTTCTTT. Encoded protein: CASSLRARQGDTEAFF.

The CDR3 reads CASSLITSGRNTGELFF. The CDR3 DNA sequence: TGTGCCAGCAGTCTTATAACTAGCGGGAGGAACACCGGGGAGCTGTTTTTT. The genes are TRBV6-5 and TRBJ2-2; 11 bases map to TRBD2. V was pared by 5 bases and J by 1 base, with 6 bases of the junction left unmatched. CDR3 length: 17 amino acids. Germline CDR1 and CDR2: MNHEY and SVGAGI.

This clonotype occurred many times. The chain carries TRBV7-2 and TRBJ2-3; D possibly corresponds to TRBD1 (5 bases). This CDR3 has 19 amino acids. The germline CDR1 and CDR2 sequences are SGHTA and FQGNSA. V gave up 2 bases and J gave up 2 bases, with 23 bases separating them. The DNA of the CDR3 is TGTGCCAGCAGCTTACTAGGTGTGGGGCTTCAGATGGACACAGATACGCAGTATTTT. Amino acid sequence: CASSLLGVGLQMDTDTQYF.

J is TRBJ1-3 and V is TRBV12-3 or TRBV12-4, with D possibly TRBD1 on 5 matching bases. The CDR3 covers 16 residues. V was clipped by 3 bases and J by 2 bases, with 14 bases between them. CDR3 bases: TGTGCCAGCAGTTTGGGGTCAGGGACGACTGGAAACACCATATATTTT. Its translation is CASSLGSGTTGNTIYF.

There are many counts of this clonotype. This rearrangement joins TRBV7-2 to TRBJ2-6; 8 bases align to TRBD1. The germline gives CDR1 SGHTA, CDR2 FQGNSA. J gave up 0 bases and V 7 bases, and 5 bases lay outside the gene matches. This CDR3 is built from 16 residues. The CDR3 here is CASTDRENSGANVLTF. CDR3 nucleotide sequence: TGTGCCAGCACGGACAGGGAAAACTCTGGGGCCAACGTCCTGACTTTC.

This clonotype appeared a few times. The chain recombines TRBV10-3 with TRBJ2-7; possible D gene TRBD1, 7 bases. Trimming removed 6 bases at V and 5 bases at J, with 14 bases between. The CDR3 consists of 13 residues. Germline V lookup: CDR1 ENHRY, CDR2 SYGVKD. The CDR3 DNA is TGTGCCATCAGAAAGGAGGGGGCGGACGAGCAGTACTTC. Protein product: CAIRKEGADEQYF.

This clonotype has just a few counts. The chain carries TRBV7-7 and TRBJ2-7, with TRBD2 identical over 8 bases. V lost 6 bases to trimming and J lost 5 bases; unmatched junction nucleotides: 9. CDR3 length equals 14 residues. Germline values: CDR1 SSHAT, CDR2 FNYEAQ (reference sequence). The CDR3 reads CASSQSGSPNEQYF. As DNA, the CDR3 is TGTGCCAGCAGTCAGAGCGGGAGCCCCAACGAGCAGTACTTC.